Given below is one TCR beta chain in context. Antigen specificity is unknown. The data originate from a study of cytomegalovirus exposure and HLA in healthy donors. Study conclusions and caveats: Altogether, more than 150 TCR beta chains were recorded as cytomegalovirus-associated. The records held CMV serostatus as the only immune exposure information.

The donors gave bone marrow, and they were healthy. It was with 60 Vbeta and 13 Jbeta primers that the PCR ran. TCRdb's copy holds only in-frame clones and misses some; the assay was immunoSEQ multiplex PCR. The repertoire holds around 170,000 clones, with roughly 77% as singletons. Germline V gene lookup returns CDR1 SGDLS and CDR2 YYNGEE. Trimming took 1 base from V and 5 from J, leaving 10 bases between them. The CDR3 covers 14 residues. The sequenced sample consisted of PBMCs. The sequence was obtained from a woman aged 25 to 45 in good health and CMV-seropositive. The chain uses TRBV9 and TRBJ2-1, with a tentative D call TRBD1 (6 bases). The CDR3 loop is CASSVLGGDNEQFF. The CDR3 bases are TGTGCCAGCAGCGTACTTGGGGGCGACAATGAGCAGTTCTTC.